This T cell receptor beta chain was profiled in a study of T cells in Graves' hyperthyroidism and ophthalmopathy. Findings and limits, study-wide: A median approximately 6.8 months before onset, the model predicted ophthalmopathy.

Germline V gene sequence: CDR1 LNHDA, CDR2 SQIVND (reference sequence). The CDR3 has 13 residues. V was trimmed by 3 bases and J by 5 bases, leaving 8 bases between them. About this clonotype itself: What it binds is unknown.

Cells are PBMCs isolated from around 10 ml of fresh blood. Amplification targeted TCR beta CDR3 regions from RNA transcripts. RT-PCR in the first round (using the HTBI primer set) targeted the TCR CDR3. Each CDR3 protein gets one entry after TCRdb re-called the multiplex PCR reads with MiXCR. Seen here are fewer than 250,000 distinct CDR3 sequences, approximately 25% observed once, and the top ten hold approximately 35%. The TCR comes from a woman in her forties with Graves' ophthalmopathy. The sample consisted of blood. The V call is TRBV19, the J call TRBJ1-5; D call uncertain. Here the CDR3 DNA reads TGTGCCAGTAGTATTAGTGGCTATCAGCCCCAGCATTTT. Its translation: CASSISGYQPQHF. The full variable domain, rest sourced from reference TRBV19 and TRBJ1-5, is DGGITQSPKYLFRKEGQNVTLSCEQNLNHDAMYWYRQDPGQGLRLIYYSQIVNDFQKGDIAEGYSVSREKKESFPLTVTSAQKNPTAFYLCASSISGYQPQHFGDGTRLSIL.